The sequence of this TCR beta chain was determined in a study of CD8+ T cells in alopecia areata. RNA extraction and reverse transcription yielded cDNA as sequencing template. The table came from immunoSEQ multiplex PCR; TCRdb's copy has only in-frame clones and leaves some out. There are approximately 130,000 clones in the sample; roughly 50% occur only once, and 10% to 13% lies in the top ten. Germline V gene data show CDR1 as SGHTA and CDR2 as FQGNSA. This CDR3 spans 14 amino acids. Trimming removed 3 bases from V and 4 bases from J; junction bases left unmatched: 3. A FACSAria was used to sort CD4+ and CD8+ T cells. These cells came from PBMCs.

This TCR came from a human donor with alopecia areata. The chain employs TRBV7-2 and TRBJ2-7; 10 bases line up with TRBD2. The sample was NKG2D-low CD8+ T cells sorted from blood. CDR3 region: CASSFGTSEYEQYF. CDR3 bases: TGTGCCAGCAGCTTCGGGACTAGCGAGTACGAGCAGTACTTC.